Given below is one TCR beta chain in context. Its cognate antigen is unknown. The CDR3 is 13 residues long. Germline assignment: CDR1 SQVTM and CDR2 ANQGSEA. This record belongs to a study of T cells expressing NK-cell markers. Overall study: The TCR beta repertoires were obtained from sorted CD3+CD56+NKG2C+, CD3+CD56+NKG2C- and CD3+CD56-NKG2C+ T cells. Findings and caveats of the study: The dominant NKG2C+ clonotypes represented about 1.0-8% of CD8+ T cells in six donors.

For each CDR3 protein, TCRdb gives one entry from its re-call of the 5' RACE reads, without DNA. The table for this sample gives almost 450,000 distinct CDR3 sequences. The clonotype was recovered from a woman between 18 and 70 years old in good health. Sequenced sample: blood T cells: a sorted CD56 or NKG2C T cell subset, CD4+ or CD8+ T cells, or bulk PBMC T cells (not recorded which). The gene calls are TRBV29-1 and TRBJ2-3; no DNA is available, so the TRBD1 call from TCRdb remains unchecked. This chain's CDR3 is CSVYRGNTDTQYF.